This is a list of T cell receptor beta chains from one sample in a study of shared clonotypes between healthy human individuals. The assay was immunoSEQ multiplex PCR, and TCRdb's table has in-frame clones only and misses some. In the table there are 2 million or so clones, roughly 94% of which are singletons. The sample taken for sequencing was naive CD8+ T cells sorted from blood. Receptors originate from a man aged 18-30 years in good health. CDR3s include the opening cysteine and the closing phenylalanine or tryptophan. The order of the fields is D gene, J gene, V gene, clone size, CDR3 protein, CDR3 DNA. A D gene is named only where the DNA matches it firmly. Size is omitted from some rows. Given values are once, few, many or a class for expanded clones.

>TRBD2|TRBJ2-5|TRBV6-6|.
CASSYLGTSGKETQYF
TGTGCCAGCAGTTACCTCGGGACTAGCGGGAAAGAGACCCAGTACTTC
>.|TRBJ2-3|TRBV2|.
CASTPLGGRTDTQYF
TGTGCCAGCACCCCTCTGGGCGGGCGGACAGATACGCAGTATTTT
>TRBD2|TRBJ2-7|TRBV7-2|.
CASASGLASSYEQYF
TGTGCCAGCGCCTCGGGACTAGCGAGTTCCTACGAGCAGTACTTC
>TRBD1|TRBJ2-7|TRBV5-4|once
CASRWDSYEQYF
TGTGCCAGCAGATGGGACAGCTACGAGCAGTACTTC
>.|TRBJ2-7|TRBV4-2|.
CASSQGSSGLYEQYF
TGTGCCAGCAGCCAAGGTAGTAGCGGTCTTTACGAGCAGTACTTC
>TRBD2|TRBJ2-1|TRBV4-3|.
CASSHPGLAVDEQFF
TGCGCCAGCAGCCACCCGGGACTAGCGGTCGATGAGCAGTTCTTC
>TRBD2|TRBJ2-2|TRBV6-1|.
CASRRTSGGTGELFF
TGTGCCAGCAGGAGAACCAGCGGGGGGACCGGGGAGCTGTTTTTT
>.|TRBJ2-5|TRBV7-3|.
CASSLIGAGAQETQYF
TGTGCCAGCAGCTTAATTGGGGCAGGAGCTCAAGAGACCCAGTACTTC
>TRBD2|TRBJ2-5|TRBV11-2|.
CASSPLGLAQETQYF
TGTGCCAGCAGCCCGCTCGGACTAGCCCAAGAGACCCAGTACTTC
>TRBD2|TRBJ2-1|TRBV2|.
CASSTSGSSHEQFF
TGTGCCAGCAGCACTAGCGGGAGTAGCCATGAGCAGTTCTTC
>.|TRBJ1-3|TRBV12-5|.
CASGLLPERESGNTIYF
TGTGCTAGTGGTTTGCTCCCTGAGCGAGAATCTGGAAACACCATATATTTT
>TRBD1|TRBJ1-5|TRBV30|.
CAWGTEDYSNQPQHF
TGTGCCTGGGGGACAGAAGATTATAGCAATCAGCCCCAGCATTTT
>.|TRBJ2-3|TRBV27|.
CASSPRAASTDTQYF
TGTGCCAGTAGCCCTAGGGCGGCTAGCACAGATACGCAGTATTTT
>.|TRBJ2-7|TRBV6-4|.
CASSEFFAGVQYF
TGTGCCAGCAGTGAATTTTTTGCTGGTGTGCAGTACTTC
>TRBD1|TRBJ1-2|TRBV11-2|.
CASSPGQGRTYGYTF
TGTGCCAGCAGCCCTGGACAGGGTAGGACCTATGGCTACACCTTC
>.|TRBJ1-5|TRBV27|.
CASSPRGGLSNQPQHF
TGTGCCAGCAGTCCCCGAGGTGGCCTCAGCAATCAGCCCCAGCATTTT
>.|TRBJ1-5|TRBV30|few
CAWSLGNQPQHF
TGTGCCTGGAGTCTGGGCAATCAGCCCCAGCATTTT
>.|TRBJ1-6|TRBV4-2|.
CASSHFLDASNSPLHF
TGTGCCAGCAGCCATTTTCTGGACGCATCGAATTCACCCCTCCACTTT
>.|TRBJ1-2|TRBV28|.
CASSLRRHGYTF
TGTGCCAGCAGTTTAAGAAGGCATGGCTACACCTTC
>.|TRBJ1-5|TRBV5-5|.
CASSLESGILNQPQHF
TGTGCCAGCAGCTTGGAGTCAGGGATCCTCAATCAGCCCCAGCATTTT
>.|TRBJ2-7|TRBV7-7|.
CASSLAEGDEQYF
TGTGCTAGCAGCTTAGCGGAGGGGGACGAGCAGTACTTC
>.|TRBJ2-5|TRBV9|.
CASSATGQETQYF
TGTGCCAGCAGCGCGACCGGACAAGAGACCCAGTACTTC
>.|TRBJ2-7|TRBV27|.
CASSLGYGSYEQYF
TGTGCCAGCAGTCTCGGGTACGGCTCCTACGAGCAGTACTTC
>TRBD1|TRBJ2-5|TRBV7-9|.
CASSFGTGKETQYF
TGTGCCAGCAGCTTCGGGACAGGGAAAGAGACCCAGTACTTC
>TRBD2|TRBJ2-1|TRBV9|.
CASSVAVAGGNEQFF
TGTGCCAGCAGCGTAGCCGTAGCGGGGGGCAATGAGCAGTTCTTC
>TRBD1|TRBJ1-5|TRBV15|.
CATSDRGGNQPQHF
TGTGCCACCAGCGACAGGGGAGGTAATCAGCCCCAGCATTTT
>.|TRBJ1-4|TRBV5-8|.
CASSPPDEKLFF
TGTGCCAGCAGCCCCCCAGACGAAAAACTGTTTTTT
>.|TRBJ1-1|TRBV6-5|.
CASSSGLMNTEAFF
TGTGCCAGCAGTTCGGGACTCATGAACACTGAAGCTTTCTTT
>.|TRBJ1-6|TRBV5-6|.
CASSLQQGSYNSPLHF
TGTGCCAGCAGCCTGCAACAGGGCTCCTATAATTCACCCCTCCACTTT
>.|TRBJ1-1|TRBV7-9|once
CASSLERGSTEAFF
TGTGCCAGCAGCTTAGAAAGGGGAAGCACTGAAGCTTTCTTT
>TRBD2|TRBJ2-5|TRBV5-6|.
CASSDGLVGTQYF
TGTGCCAGCAGCGACGGACTAGTAGGGACCCAGTACTTC